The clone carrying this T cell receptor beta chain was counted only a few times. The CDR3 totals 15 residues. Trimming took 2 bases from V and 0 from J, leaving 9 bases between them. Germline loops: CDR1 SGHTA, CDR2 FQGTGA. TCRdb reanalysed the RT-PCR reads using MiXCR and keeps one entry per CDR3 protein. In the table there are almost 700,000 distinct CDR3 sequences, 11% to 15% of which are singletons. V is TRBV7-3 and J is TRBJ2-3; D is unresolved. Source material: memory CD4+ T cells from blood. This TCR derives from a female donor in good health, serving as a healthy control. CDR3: CASSLVRVSTDTQYF. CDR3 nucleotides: TGTGCCAGCAGCTTAGTCCGGGTGAGCACAGATACGCAGTATTTT. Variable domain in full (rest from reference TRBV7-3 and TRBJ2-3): GAGVSQTPSNKVTEKGKYVELRCDPISGHTALYWYRQSLGQGPEFLIYFQGTGAADDSGLPNDRFFAVRPEGSVSTLKIQRTERGDSAVYLCASSLVRVSTDTQYFGPGTRLTVL.